This T cell receptor beta chain was recovered during a study of beta chain features in type 1 diabetes. Findings and caveats of the study: Patients showed naive, central memory and Treg TCRB repertoires that appeared more similar than those of healthy donors. Moderately but significantly shorter TCRB CDR3s were found in Type 1 diabetes patients in all four CD4+ subsets.

The CDR3 is 15 amino acids. J gave up 10 bases and V 4 bases, and 14 bases lay outside the gene matches. There was one heparinised blood draw per donor, averaging about 120 mL. This clone was recorded many times. Its cognate antigen is unknown. cDNA synthesis used the whole RNA isolate, giving expressed TCRB sequences. Only in-frame clones appear in the TCRdb table, and some are missing; sequencing was by immunoSEQ multiplex PCR. The sample has about 150,000 clones, about 13% seen once. The TCR originated in a young man with type 1 diabetes. V and J are TRBV23-1 and TRBJ1-1, with 8 bases matching TRBD1. TRBV23-1 is reported as an ORF; its role is uncertain. Sequences were obtained from central memory CD4+ T cells from blood. CDR3: CASSPWTGSPRVAFF. The CDR3 region has the DNA TGCGCCAGCAGTCCCTGGACAGGGAGTCCGCGGGTAGCTTTCTTT.